This T cell receptor (beta chain) derives from a study of blood T cell repertoires in COVID-19. From germline, CDR1 is SGHDN and CDR2 FVKESK. V shed 4 bases and J 7 bases; nucleotides not matched to a gene: 14. This CDR3 has 17 residues. Data came from immunoSEQ multiplex PCR; TCRdb stores just in-frame clones and leaves some out. The repertoire has 200,000 to 300,000 clones, roughly nine tenths of them found once; the top ten carry about 9.2%. V is TRBV14 and J is TRBJ2-2, with TRBD1 matching over 8 bases. Sequencing input: peripheral blood. The TCR sequence derives from a man aged 35 to 55 who had recovered from COVID-19. CDR3 amino acids: CASSLGTGGLGIGELFF. The CDR3 region has the DNA TGTGCCAGCAGCCTGGGGACAGGCGGATTAGGGATCGGGGAGCTGTTTTTT.